This entry is about one T cell receptor (beta chain). The target antigen is unknown. The sample comes from a study of T-cell reconstitution after alpha-beta-depleted transplantation in children. Study-wide results and caveats: T-cell counts and diversity at one year following transplant were attributed mainly to newly produced T cells.

Unique molecular identifiers were used in preparing the TCRbeta library. TCRdb ran MiXCR on the PCR reads and lists one entry per CDR3 protein. The data hold about 640,000 distinct CDR3 sequences, with 13% observed a single time. Specimen: PBMCs, mostly from graft donor cells, collected 360 days after TCRalphabeta/CD19-depleted stem cell transplant. This sequence originates from a male patient younger than 18 who had a stem cell transplant for acute myeloid leukemia, so the T cells may come from the graft donor.

The CDR3 spells CAWAASGRGGNQPQHF. The CDR3 coding sequence is TGTGCCTGGGCCGCTAGTGGCAGGGGCGGCAATCAGCCCCAGCATTTT. The V and J genes are TRBV30 and TRBJ1-5; D is perhaps TRBD1 (6 bases). Trimming cost V 5 bases and J 2 bases, with 19 bases left between them. Germline-derived CDR1 and CDR2 are GTSNPN and SVGIG (reference sequence). This CDR3 comprises 16 residues.